Below are 25 T cell receptor beta chains sequenced from a single sample in a study of blood T cell repertoires in COVID-19. TCRdb's copy holds only in-frame clones and misses some; the assay was immunoSEQ multiplex PCR. The sample yields 35,000 to 40,000 clones, approximately 91% seen once. The sequencing sample was made of peripheral blood. The receptors were sampled from a man aged 55-75 years with active COVID-19.

This chain links TRBV10-3 with TRBJ1-1, with D unclear. V was clipped by 7 bases and J by 1 base, with 7 bases between them. CDR1 and CDR2 from the germline V gene are ENHRY and SYGVKD. CDR3 length equals 12 residues. CDR3 in amino acids: CAIKEGNTEAFF. CDR3 nucleotide sequence: TGTGCCATCAAGGAGGGGAACACTGAAGCTTTCTTT.

The count of this clone is one. The junction shows a germline mismatch at one end, possibly a read error. J is TRBJ2-5 and V is TRBV3-1 (or the pseudogene TRBV3-2); 16 nucleotides match TRBD2. The length of the CDR3 is 15 residues. Looked up from germline, CDR1 is LGHDT and CDR2 is YNNKEL (reference sequence). This chain's CDR3 is CASSQAGLAGGYQYF. As DNA, the CDR3 is TGTGCCAGCAGTCAAGCGGGACTAGCGGGAGGGTACCAGTACTTC.

The chain couples TRBV10-1 to TRBJ2-3, with TRBD2 identical over 9 bases. The germline V gene has CDR1 WNHNN and CDR2 SYGVQD (reference sequence). J was trimmed by 3 bases and V by 5 bases; bases with no gene match: 3. There are 14 residues in the CDR3. The chain's CDR3 is CASSLAGVTDTQYF. CDR3 coding DNA: TGCGCCAGCAGTTTAGCGGGAGTAACAGATACGCAGTATTTT.

The rearrangement uses TRBV7-2 and TRBJ2-3; 10 bases fit TRBD2. CDR1 and CDR2 (germline): SGHTA, FQGNSA. The CDR3 has 16 residues. J was trimmed by 6 bases and V by 1 base; bases with no gene match: 7. CDR3 sequence: CASSLEAGGPGDTQYF. DNA of the CDR3: TGTGCCAGCAGCTTAGAAGCGGGAGGGCCGGGGGATACGCAGTATTTT.

V gene TRBV28 combines with J gene TRBJ1-6; a weak D match, TRBD1 (5 bases). V was clipped by 2 bases and J by 10 bases, with 15 bases between them. Germline lookup yields CDR1 MDHEN and CDR2 SYDVKM. The CDR3 length is 15 residues. The DNA for the CDR3 is TGTGCCAGCAGTTTAGGTGGCAGGGTAGACTCACCCCTCCACTTT. This translates into CASSLGGRVDSPLHF.

V is TRBV7-2 and J is TRBJ1-6; tentatively, D is TRBD1 (6 bases). The CDR3 length is 15 residues. Deletions cut 3 bases from V and 4 bases from J, with 10 bases between. In germline, CDR1 is SGHTA, CDR2 FQGNSA. CDR3 sequence reads: CASSLEGGYNSPLHF. Written as DNA, the CDR3 is TGTGCCAGCAGCTTGGAAGGGGGTTATAATTCACCCCTCCACTTT. Looking up the rest from reference TRBV7-2 and TRBJ1-6 gives the full variable domain: GAGVSQSPSNKVTEKGKDVELRCDPISGHTALYWYRQSLGQGLEFLIYFQGNSAPDKSGLPSDRFSAERTGGSVSTLTIQRTQQEDSAVYLCASSLEGGYNSPLHFGNGTRLTVT.

The chain employs TRBV27 and TRBJ2-7, with 13 bases that match TRBD2. The germline gives CDR1 MNHEY, CDR2 SMNVEV (reference sequence). J lost 3 bases, V lost 8 bases, and 7 bases had no gene match. The CDR3 runs 15 residues. The CDR3 sequence: CASSPGLAGVYEQYF. CDR3 nucleotide sequence: TGTGCCAGCTCACCTGGACTAGCGGGAGTCTACGAGCAGTACTTC.

The rearrangement uses TRBV6-6 and TRBJ2-7, with D possibly TRBD2 on 5 matching bases. The V end lost 2 bases, the J end lost 1 base, and 9 bases lay between the germline ends. Germline CDR1 is MNHNY and CDR2 is SVGAGI (reference sequence). The CDR3 totals 14 residues. CDR3 bases: TGTGCCAGCAGTTACCGTAGCGCTTCCTACGAGCAGTACTTC. Encoded protein: CASSYRSASYEQYF.

V usage is TRBV6-5 and J usage is TRBJ2-3, with 9 bases lining up with TRBD2. V was pared by 7 bases and J by 10 bases, with 12 bases of the junction left unmatched. Per germline, CDR1 MNHEY and CDR2 SVGAGI. This CDR3 contains 14 residues. The CDR3 DNA is TGTGCCAGCATCCCCGGCGGGAGGGCTTCTGCGCAGTATTTT. Protein product: CASIPGGRASAQYF.

This chain joins TRBV29-1 and TRBJ1-4, with 8 bases identical to TRBD1. The V segment lost 6 bases and the J segment 8 bases; nucleotides outside the gene matches: 5. The germline V gene encodes CDR1 SQVTM and CDR2 ANQGSEA. The CDR3 runs to 12 residues. The CDR3 DNA sequence: TGCAGCGTGGGACAGGCTGGGGAAAAACTGTTTTTT. Translated, it gives CSVGQAGEKLFF.

The chain has TRBV18 and TRBJ2-3, with 7 bases fitting TRBD1. Germline V gene sequence: CDR1 KGHSH, CDR2 LQKENI. V lost 7 bases to trimming and J lost 10 bases; unmatched junction nucleotides: 14. The CDR3 contains 14 residues. The CDR3 protein is CASLGQTKIRSQYF. CDR3 nucleotides: TGTGCCAGCTTGGGACAGACGAAGATACGTTCGCAGTATTTT.

The chain combines TRBV6-6 with TRBJ2-5; possible D gene TRBD1, 6 bases. The CDR3 is made up of 13 amino acids. Trimming cost V 6 bases and J 5 bases, with 13 bases left between them. Germline values: CDR1 MNHNY, CDR2 SVGAGI (reference sequence). In nucleotides, the CDR3 is TGTGCCAGCAGCCGCAGGGGATGGGAGACCCAGTACTTC. Translation gives CASSRRGWETQYF.

The genes are TRBV6-5 and TRBJ2-1; 7 positions agree with TRBD2. The trim removed 3 bases at V and 4 bases at J, leaving 9 bases unmatched. The length of the CDR3 is 16 residues. Germline V gives CDR1 MNHEY, CDR2 SVGAGI. The CDR3 here is CASSYESGIIYNEQFF. For the CDR3, the DNA is TGTGCCAGCAGTTATGAGAGCGGGATAATATACAATGAGCAGTTCTTC.

The chain recombines TRBV18 with TRBJ1-2; 12 bases map to TRBD1. V was pared by 3 bases and J by 7 bases, with 6 bases of the junction left unmatched. Germline CDR1 KGHSH, CDR2 LQKENI. The CDR3 length is 15 residues. DNA for the CDR3: TGTGCCAGCTCACCCGGGACAGGGGGCAGCCTTGGCTACACCTTC. Translated: CASSPGTGGSLGYTF.

The chain links TRBV5-4 to TRBJ1-1; TRBD1 might be the D (5 bases). Germline CDR1 is SGHNT and CDR2 is YYREEE (reference sequence). V was pared by 1 base and J by 4 bases, with 14 bases between. The CDR3 totals 15 residues. The CDR3 protein is CASSLNAGKGTEAFF. The CDR3 DNA sequence: TGTGCCAGCAGCTTGAACGCAGGGAAAGGCACTGAAGCTTTCTTT.

DNA for the CDR3: TGCGCCAGCAGCCAAGATACAGGGAATGGGAGAGAGCAGTTCTTC. It translates to CASSQDTGNGREQFF. The chain recombines TRBV4-3 with TRBJ2-1; tentatively, D is TRBD1 (6 bases). Per germline, CDR1 LGHNA and CDR2 YSLEER. V was shortened by 0 bases and J by 10 bases, with 16 bases between the two germline ends. The CDR3 covers 15 residues.

V is TRBV7-3 and J is TRBJ2-3; maybe TRBD2 (6 bases). The germline gives CDR1 SGHTA, CDR2 FQGTGA. This CDR3 has 17 amino acids. Trimming removed 2 bases from V and 2 bases from J, with 17 bases in between. As DNA, the CDR3 is TGTGCCAGCAGCTTATCAGGAGGGACGAAGGTCACAGATACGCAGTATTTT. Translated: CASSLSGGTKVTDTQYF.

The rearrangement joins TRBV10-3 to TRBJ1-2; TRBD1 matches 9 bases. Trimming took 7 bases from V and 4 from J; bases not matched to a gene: 10. The CDR3 runs 15 residues. Germline V gene data show CDR1 as ENHRY and CDR2 as SYGVKD. The CDR3 reads CAITPGQGVGYGYTF. Written as DNA, the CDR3 is TGTGCCATCACGCCGGGACAGGGAGTCGGCTATGGCTACACCTTC.

The V call is TRBV2, the J call TRBJ1-1; D possibly corresponds to TRBD1 (5 bases). Trimming left V 6 bases short and J 7 bases short, with 15 bases between. Germline lookup yields CDR1 SNHLY and CDR2 FYNNEI. The CDR3 consists of 13 residues. The CDR3 sequence is CASRGRGSGEAFF. The CDR3 DNA sequence: TGTGCCAGCAGGGGAAGGGGTAGTGGTGAAGCTTTCTTT.

The chain links TRBV7-8 to TRBJ2-5; TRBD2 agrees at 9 bases. Germline CDR1 SGHVS, CDR2 FQNEAQ. CDR3 length: 16 amino acids. With 3 bases clipped from V and 3 bases from J, the junction kept 8 bases outside the gene matches. The CDR3 region is CASSFSGGQVKETQYF. CDR3 nucleotides: TGTGCCAGCAGCTTCAGCGGGGGGCAAGTTAAAGAGACCCAGTACTTC. Based on the CDR3 plus reference TRBV7-8 and TRBJ2-5, the full variable domain is GAGVSQSPRYKVAKRGQDVALRCDPISGHVSLFWYQQALGQGPEFLTYFQNEAQLDKSGLPSDRFFAERPEGSVSTLKIQRTQQEDSAVYLCASSFSGGQVKETQYFGPGTRLLVL.

This sequence joins TRBV7-6 and TRBJ2-3; possibly TRBD1 for D (6 bases). The CDR3 is made up of 14 amino acids. Trimming stripped 5 bases from V and 6 bases from J, with 15 bases between. Germline loops: CDR1 SGHVS, CDR2 FNYEAQ. CDR3 in amino acids: CASSRSTGQDTQYF. As DNA, the CDR3 is TGTGCCAGCAGCCGGTCGACAGGCCAGGATACGCAGTATTTT. Together with reference TRBV7-6 and TRBJ2-3, the CDR3 gives the full variable domain: GAGVSQSPRYKVTKRGQDVALRCDPISGHVSLYWYRQALGQGPEFLTYFNYEAQQDKSGLPNDRFSAERPEGSISTLTIQRTEQRDSAMYRCASSRSTGQDTQYFGPGTRLTVL.

The chain couples TRBV7-2 to TRBJ2-5; 9 positions agree with TRBD2. From germline, CDR1 is SGHTA and CDR2 FQGNSA. Losses at the gene ends were 5 bases for V and 4 bases for J; bases not matched to a gene: 8. The length of the CDR3 is 15 residues. In DNA form, the CDR3 reads TGTGCCAGCAGCCCTAGCGGGAAATCAAGAGAGACCCAGTACTTC. Translation: CASSPSGKSRETQYF.

The chain carries TRBV28 and TRBJ2-1; D might be TRBD1 (6 bases). The CDR3 is 12 amino acids. V lost 5 bases, J lost 9 bases, and 11 bases lay in between. Germline values: CDR1 MDHEN, CDR2 SYDVKM. CDR3: CASSPRTVEQFF. In DNA form, the CDR3 reads TGTGCCAGCAGTCCTCGGACAGTTGAGCAGTTCTTC.

This chain uses TRBV3-1 (or the pseudogene TRBV3-2) with TRBJ1-5, with 7 bases lining up with TRBD1. Germline assignment: CDR1 LGHDT and CDR2 YNNKEL (reference sequence). CDR3 length: 14 residues. V shed 2 bases and J 2 bases; nucleotides not matched to a gene: 0. The DNA of the CDR3 is TGTGCCAGCAGCCAACAGGGGGGCAATCAGCCCCAGCATTTT. Amino acid sequence: CASSQQGGNQPQHF.

The CDR3 region is CASSSSLLDNEQFF. In DNA, the CDR3 is TGTGCCAGCAGCTCTTCCCTCCTTGACAATGAGCAGTTCTTC. The chain joins TRBV7-3 to TRBJ2-1; D gene unclear. V lost 4 bases and J 5 bases, leaving 12 bases between the germline ends. This CDR3 contains 14 residues. CDR1 and CDR2 (germline): SGHTA, FQGTGA.